A single sample gave rise to the 19 T cell receptor beta chains below, sequenced in a study of OX40 agonist ivuxolimab in advanced cancers. The table came from immunoSEQ multiplex PCR; TCRdb's copy has only in-frame clones and leaves some out. The sample has fewer than 85,000 clones; 85% to 95% are singletons. Material: CD4+ or CD8+ T cells sorted from blood, obtained in a trial of the OX40 agonist ivuxolimab. These receptors were obtained from an adult with an advanced solid tumor such as melanoma, head and neck, liver or kidney cancer.

The chain has TRBV4-3 and TRBJ2-7; 13 bases are a match to TRBD2. V lost 0 bases, J lost 1 base, and 3 bases stayed unmatched. The CDR3 runs 17 residues. Germline V gene lookup returns CDR1 LGHNA and CDR2 YSLEER. CDR3: CASSQDGLAGESYEQYF. The CDR3 DNA reads as TGCGCCAGCAGCCAAGATGGACTAGCGGGGGAGTCCTACGAGCAGTACTTC.

J is TRBJ2-7 and V is TRBV5-4, with no clear D. Trimming left V 1 base short and J 4 bases short, with 6 bases between. Per germline, CDR1 SGHNT and CDR2 YYREEE (reference sequence). This CDR3 contains 12 residues. The CDR3 DNA sequence: TGTGCCAGCAGCTTGAACCCTTACGAGCAGTACTTC. The encoded protein is CASSLNPYEQYF.

The V call is TRBV19, the J call TRBJ1-1, with unresolved D. The CDR3 has 15 residues. Germline V gene data show CDR1 as LNHDA and CDR2 as SQIVND (reference sequence). The V and J ends lost 5 bases and 5 bases respectively, with 18 bases between them. CDR3 amino acids: CASSPRPLSRTEAFF. CDR3 DNA sequence: TGTGCCAGTAGTCCTCGACCGCTCAGTAGGACTGAAGCTTTCTTT. The complete variable domain, with remaining parts taken from reference TRBV19 and TRBJ1-1, reads DGGITQSPKYLFRKEGQNVTLSCEQNLNHDAMYWYRQDPGQGLRLIYYSQIVNDFQKGDIAEGYSVSREKKESFPLTVTSAQKNPTAFYLCASSPRPLSRTEAFFGQGTRLTVV.

The chain uses TRBV19 and TRBJ2-7; 9 positions agree with TRBD1. Germline V gene data show CDR1 as LNHDA and CDR2 as SQIVND (reference sequence). The CDR3 length is 14 residues. J lost 4 bases, V lost 5 bases, and 6 bases had no gene match. CDR3 region: CASSPRTGEYEQYF. CDR3 nucleotide sequence: TGTGCCAGTAGTCCAAGGACAGGGGAGTACGAGCAGTACTTC. Full variable domain (outside the CDR3, taken from reference TRBV19 and TRBJ2-7): DGGITQSPKYLFRKEGQNVTLSCEQNLNHDAMYWYRQDPGQGLRLIYYSQIVNDFQKGDIAEGYSVSREKKESFPLTVTSAQKNPTAFYLCASSPRTGEYEQYFGPGTRLTVT.

This sequence joins TRBV10-2 and TRBJ2-7; tentative D call: TRBD2 (5 bases). Germline CDR1 is WSHSY and CDR2 is SAAADI. The V end lost 6 bases, the J end lost 2 bases, and 14 bases lay between the germline ends. CDR3 size: 14 residues. The CDR3 bases are TGCGCCAGCAGCGGACTCGTTTCTCCCTACGAGCAGTACTTC. Protein sequence: CASSGLVSPYEQYF.

The chain is built from TRBV11-2 and TRBJ2-1; D ambiguous. Germline V gives CDR1 SGHAT, CDR2 FQNNGV. Trimming took 0 bases from V and 6 from J, leaving 15 bases between them. This CDR3 is built from 16 residues. This CDR3 reads CASSLDRLQEGNEQFF. The CDR3 coding sequence is TGTGCCAGCAGCTTAGATCGCCTTCAAGAAGGCAATGAGCAGTTCTTC.

This clone has only one observation. The chain links TRBV6-1 to TRBJ2-7; the match to TRBD1 covers 10 bases. The CDR3 is 15 residues long. CDR1 MNHNS and CDR2 SASEGT come from the germline V gene. After removal of 7 bases from V and 5 bases from J, the junction contained 11 bases not matched to a gene. The CDR3 here is CASNSFGQGVNEQYF. CDR3 bases: TGTGCCAGCAACAGCTTTGGACAGGGGGTGAACGAGCAGTACTTC.

CDR3 loop: CASSLVQDLSASQGYTF. The CDR3 nucleotides read TGTGCCAGCAGCTTGGTGCAGGATCTCTCCGCGTCTCAAGGCTACACCTTC. The chain links TRBV5-6 to TRBJ1-2; D is undetermined. The CDR3 length is 17 residues. Germline V lookup: CDR1 SGHDT, CDR2 YYEEEE. Trimming took off 0 bases at V and 8 bases at J, with 23 bases between the two ends.

The gene calls are TRBV2 and TRBJ2-7; TRBD1 aligns across 11 bases. With 6 bases clipped from V and 5 bases from J, the junction kept 3 bases outside the gene matches. This CDR3 is 13 amino acids long. Germline-derived CDR1 and CDR2 are SNHLY and FYNNEI. This chain's CDR3 is CASRDRGHNEQYF. CDR3 in DNA: TGTGCCAGCAGGGACAGGGGGCATAACGAGCAGTACTTC.

The J gene is TRBJ1-5, the V gene TRBV4-1; a weak D match, TRBD1 (5 bases). The germline gives CDR1 MGHRA, CDR2 YSYEKL. There are 19 residues in the CDR3. With 4 bases removed from V and 0 bases from J, the gap between germline ends came to 22 bases. The CDR3 spells CASSLLQAGQGLSNQPQHF. The CDR3 coding sequence is TGCGCCAGCAGCCTTCTCCAGGCGGGGCAGGGCCTTAGCAATCAGCCCCAGCATTTT.

The CDR3 DNA is TGCGCCAGCAGCCAAGATTACCAGGTCGAACGCATTTCAACTAATGAAAAACTGTTTTTT. This gives the protein CASSQDYQVERISTNEKLFF. The chain employs TRBV4-1 and TRBJ1-4; D is undetermined. The CDR3 consists of 20 residues. Trimming pared 0 bases from V and 0 bases from J, leaving 20 bases between. Germline assignment: CDR1 MGHRA and CDR2 YSYEKL.

V usage is TRBV11-2 and J usage is TRBJ2-5; 10 bases agree with TRBD2. The J call is uncertain, as TRBJ2-7 better fits the DNA end. Germline lookup yields CDR1 SGHAT and CDR2 FQNNGV. This CDR3 is 14 amino acids long. CDR3 sequence: CASSLTSGVYEQYF. The CDR3 DNA follows: TGTGCCAGCAGCTTAACTAGCGGGGTCTACGAGCAGTACTTC.

This chain links TRBV7-6 with TRBJ1-3, with D possibly being TRBD1 (5 bases). Germline CDR1 is SGHVS and CDR2 is FNYEAQ. Between the trimmed V and J ends, which lost 5 bases and 7 bases, there was a span of 9 bases. The CDR3 has 12 amino acids. In DNA, the CDR3 is TGTGCCAGCAGCGAGGACATGAACACCATATATTTT. Its protein is CASSEDMNTIYF.

The gene calls are TRBV7-9 and TRBJ1-1; 9 bases match TRBD1. V lost 2 bases, J lost 3 bases, and 7 bases stayed unmatched. CDR1 is SEHNR and CDR2 is FQNEAQ in the germline V gene (reference sequence). The CDR3 runs to 16 residues. This chain's CDR3 is CASSLYPGQGYTEAFF. The CDR3 region has the DNA TGTGCCAGCAGCTTATATCCGGGACAGGGTTACACTGAAGCTTTCTTT.

The chain joins TRBV10-2 to TRBJ1-2; the D gene is possibly TRBD1 (5 bases). The CDR3 covers 14 residues. The germline CDR1 and CDR2 sequences are WSHSY and SAAADI. Trimming removed 0 bases from V and 4 bases from J, with 9 bases in between. The CDR3 spells CASSESRQSYGYTF. CDR3 DNA sequence: TGCGCCAGCAGTGAGTCGAGACAGTCCTATGGCTACACCTTC.

The chain recombines TRBV6-6 with TRBJ1-1; D unclear. The V end was cut by 0 bases, the J end by 1 base, with 6 bases between. The CDR3 covers 14 residues. From germline, CDR1 is MNHNY and CDR2 SVGAGI (reference sequence). The CDR3, as DNA: TGTGCCAGCAGTTACTCTGCAGAGAACACTGAAGCTTTCTTT. It encodes CASSYSAENTEAFF.

The rearrangement joins TRBV2 to TRBJ2-2; the D is unclear. The CDR3 contains 14 residues. In germline, CDR1 is SNHLY, CDR2 FYNNEI. Trimming took 4 bases from V and 2 from J, leaving 8 bases between them. The CDR3 nucleotides are TGTGCCAGCAGTGGCGTCCTCAACACCGGGGAGCTGTTTTTT. It yields the protein CASSGVLNTGELFF.

The genes are TRBV15 and TRBJ1-1, with D possibly being TRBD1 (5 bases). The ends were cut back, 0 bases at V and 2 bases at J, with 10 bases in the middle. Germline V gene data show CDR1 as LNHNV and CDR2 as YYDKDF (reference sequence). This CDR3 comprises 15 residues. The DNA of the CDR3 is TGTGCCACCAGCAGAGAGGGGCTTTTAAACACTGAAGCTTTCTTT. The encoded protein is CATSREGLLNTEAFF.

The J gene is TRBJ2-7, the V gene TRBV19; perhaps TRBD2 as D (7 bases). CDR1 is LNHDA, CDR2 SQIVND, per germline (reference sequence). There are 15 residues in the CDR3. The V and J ends lost 5 bases and 3 bases respectively, with 17 bases between them. CDR3 nucleotides: TGTGCCAGTAGTCTGGCTGGGGGGGCAGTCTACGAGCAGTACTTC. Translating gives CASSLAGGAVYEQYF.